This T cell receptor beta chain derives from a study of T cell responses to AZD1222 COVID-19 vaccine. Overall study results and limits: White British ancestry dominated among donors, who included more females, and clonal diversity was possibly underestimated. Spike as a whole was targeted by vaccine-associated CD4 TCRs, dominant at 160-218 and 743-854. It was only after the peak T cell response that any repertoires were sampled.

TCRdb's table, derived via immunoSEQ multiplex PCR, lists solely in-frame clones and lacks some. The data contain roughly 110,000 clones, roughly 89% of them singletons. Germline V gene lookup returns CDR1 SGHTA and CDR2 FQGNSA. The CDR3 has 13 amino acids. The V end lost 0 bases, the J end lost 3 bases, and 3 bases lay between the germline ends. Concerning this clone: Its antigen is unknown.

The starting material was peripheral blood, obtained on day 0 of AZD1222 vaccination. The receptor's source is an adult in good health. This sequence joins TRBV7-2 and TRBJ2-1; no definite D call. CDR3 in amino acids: CASSLANYNEQFF. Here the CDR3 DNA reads TGTGCCAGCAGCTTAGCGAACTACAATGAGCAGTTCTTC. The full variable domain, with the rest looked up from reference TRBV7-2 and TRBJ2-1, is GAGVSQSPSNKVTEKGKDVELRCDPISGHTALYWYRQSLGQGLEFLIYFQGNSAPDKSGLPSDRFSAERTGGSVSTLTIQRTQQEDSAVYLCASSLANYNEQFFGPGTRLTVL.